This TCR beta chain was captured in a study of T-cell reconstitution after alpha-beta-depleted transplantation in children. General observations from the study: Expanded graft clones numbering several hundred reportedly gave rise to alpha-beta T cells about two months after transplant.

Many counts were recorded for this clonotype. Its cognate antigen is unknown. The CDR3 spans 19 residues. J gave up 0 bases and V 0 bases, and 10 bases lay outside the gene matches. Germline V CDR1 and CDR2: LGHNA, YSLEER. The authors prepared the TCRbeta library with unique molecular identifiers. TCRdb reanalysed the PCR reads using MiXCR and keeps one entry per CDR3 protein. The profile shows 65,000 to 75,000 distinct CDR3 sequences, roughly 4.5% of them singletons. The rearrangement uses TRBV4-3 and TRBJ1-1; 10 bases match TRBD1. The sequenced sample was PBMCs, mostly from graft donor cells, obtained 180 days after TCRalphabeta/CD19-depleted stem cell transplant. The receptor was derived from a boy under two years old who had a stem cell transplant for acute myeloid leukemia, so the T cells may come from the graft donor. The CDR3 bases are TGCGCCAGCAGCCAAGATCCCAGAGGGGGACAGGGGATGAACACTGAAGCTTTCTTT. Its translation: CASSQDPRGGQGMNTEAFF.